This TCR beta chain was found in a study of blood T cell repertoires in COVID-19. Whole-study context: Collection of acute and convalescent COVID-19 samples took place in the United States, Italy and Spain. Sample material is recorded as cDNA or gDNA derived from T cells, B-cell-depleted T cells, or PBMCs.

In the original workflow: Nucleated cell counts were estimated from reference gene primer amplification. TCRdb's copy holds only in-frame clones and misses some; the assay was immunoSEQ multiplex PCR. V, J and clone size are taken as reported in that table, and D and trimming were inferred from the DNA itself. The table has some 82,000 clones, 81% seen once; the top ten hold 44%. The CDR3 runs to 16 residues. Germline V CDR1 and CDR2: LNHDA, SQIVND (reference sequence). V lost 2 bases, J lost 0 bases, and 12 bases lay in between. The V and J genes are TRBV19 and TRBJ2-3; D perhaps matches TRBD2 (6 bases). The sequence was collected from an elderly man with acute or convalescent COVID-19. Sequenced input: peripheral blood. Here the CDR3 reads CASSILGGASTDTQYF. The CDR3 DNA follows: TGTGCCAGTAGTATACTCGGGGGAGCTAGCACAGATACGCAGTATTTT. The whole variable domain, filled in from reference TRBV19 and TRBJ2-3, reads DGGITQSPKYLFRKEGQNVTLSCEQNLNHDAMYWYRQDPGQGLRLIYYSQIVNDFQKGDIAEGYSVSREKKESFPLTVTSAQKNPTAFYLCASSILGGASTDTQYFGPGTRLTVL.